This is a list of T cell receptor beta chains from one sample in a study of blood T cells in healthy people across ages. TCRdb redid the calling of the 5' RACE reads with MiXCR, one entry per CDR3 protein. The data hold some 730,000 distinct CDR3 sequences, with 20% to 25% observed a single time. The specimen sequenced was blood. The receptors were sampled from a man in his 70s in good health. CDR3s include the opening cysteine and the closing phenylalanine or tryptophan. The order of the fields is D gene, J gene, V gene, clone size, CDR3 protein, CDR3 DNA. The D gene is left open where the match is weak. For some rows the clone size is stated as once, few or many, or as a class when expanded; others skip it.

D gene: NA
J gene: TRBJ1-2
V gene: TRBV3-1
clone size: few
CDR3 protein: CASSQEARRGYTF
CDR3 DNA: TGTGCCAGCAGCCAAGAAGCCAGACGGGGCTACACCTTC

D gene: NA
J gene: TRBJ1-2
V gene: TRBV19
clone size: NA
CDR3 protein: CASREQINYGYTF
CDR3 DNA: TGTGCCAGTAGGGAACAGATTAACTATGGCTACACCTTC

D gene: TRBD2
J gene: TRBJ2-2
V gene: TRBV5-1
clone size: NA
CDR3 protein: CASSLTSAANTGELFF
CDR3 DNA: TGCGCCAGCAGCTTGACTAGCGCTGCGAACACCGGGGAGCTGTTTTTT

D gene: NA
J gene: TRBJ2-5
V gene: TRBV5-6
clone size: NA
CDR3 protein: CASSLANPEGRVF
CDR3 DNA: TGTGCCAGCAGCTTGGCCAATCCAGAAGGGAGAGTCTTC

D gene: NA
J gene: TRBJ2-3
V gene: TRBV6-1
clone size: few
CDR3 protein: CASSEISSGGGTDTQYF
CDR3 DNA: TGTGCCAGCAGTGAAATAAGTAGCGGAGGGGGGACAGATACGCAGTATTTT

D gene: TRBD1
J gene: TRBJ1-2
V gene: TRBV5-1
clone size: few
CDR3 protein: CASSVDRGQDGYTF
CDR3 DNA: TGCGCCAGCAGCGTGGACAGGGGGCAGGATGGCTACACCTTC

D gene: NA
J gene: TRBJ2-2
V gene: TRBV11-3
clone size: NA
CDR3 protein: CASSSRLGGELFF
CDR3 DNA: TGTGCCAGCAGCTCCCGTCTCGGGGGGGAGCTGTTTTTT

D gene: NA
J gene: TRBJ1-2
V gene: TRBV6-5
clone size: few
CDR3 protein: CASSYIAGKANYGYTF
CDR3 DNA: TGTGCCAGCAGTTACATTGCAGGAAAAGCTAACTATGGCTACACCTTC

D gene: NA
J gene: TRBJ2-3
V gene: TRBV6-1
clone size: NA
CDR3 protein: CASSVLLQKADTQYF
CDR3 DNA: TGTGCCAGCAGTGTTCTCCTTCAGAAAGCAGATACGCAGTATTTT

D gene: TRBD1
J gene: TRBJ2-1
V gene: TRBV7-8
clone size: few
CDR3 protein: CASSTGGSGGEQFF
CDR3 DNA: TGTGCCAGCAGCACAGGGGGCTCTGGGGGTGAGCAGTTCTTC

D gene: NA
J gene: TRBJ2-3
V gene: TRBV28
clone size: few
CDR3 protein: CASSPDRRSTDTQYF
CDR3 DNA: TGTGCCAGCAGTCCCGACCGACGTAGCACAGATACGCAGTATTTT

D gene: NA
J gene: TRBJ1-6
V gene: TRBV3-1
clone size: NA
CDR3 protein: CASSQGLRFHF
CDR3 DNA: TGTGCCAGCAGCCAAGGACTGAGATTCCACTTT

D gene: NA
J gene: TRBJ1-4
V gene: TRBV7-8
clone size: few
CDR3 protein: CASTLGFNEKLFF
CDR3 DNA: TGTGCCAGCACTCTAGGGTTTAATGAAAAACTGTTTTTT

D gene: TRBD1
J gene: TRBJ1-5
V gene: TRBV7-8
clone size: NA
CDR3 protein: CASSFGTGRNQPQHF
CDR3 DNA: TGTGCCAGCAGCTTCGGGACAGGGCGAAATCAGCCCCAGCATTTT

D gene: NA
J gene: TRBJ2-1
V gene: TRBV5-1
clone size: few
CDR3 protein: CASSLEALNNEQFF
CDR3 DNA: TGCGCCAGCAGCTTGGAGGCTCTAAACAATGAGCAGTTCTTC

D gene: NA
J gene: TRBJ2-4
V gene: TRBV11-2
clone size: NA
CDR3 protein: CASSETVVAKNIQYF
CDR3 DNA: TGTGCCAGCAGCGAAACGGTAGTAGCCAAAAACATTCAGTACTTC

D gene: TRBD2
J gene: TRBJ2-5
V gene: TRBV12-3/TRBV12-4
clone size: NA
CDR3 protein: CASSRLAGTQYF
CDR3 DNA: TGTGCCAGCAGTCGACTAGCAGGGACCCAGTACTTC

D gene: NA
J gene: TRBJ1-1
V gene: TRBV7-9
clone size: NA
CDR3 protein: CASSLETGRTEAFF
CDR3 DNA: TGTGCCAGCAGCTTAGAGACGGGGCGGACTGAAGCTTTCTTT

D gene: TRBD1
J gene: TRBJ1-2
V gene: TRBV29-1
clone size: NA
CDR3 protein: CSVGQGDRYGYTF
CDR3 DNA: TGCAGCGTTGGACAGGGGGATAGGTATGGCTACACCTTC

D gene: NA
J gene: TRBJ2-1
V gene: TRBV10-3
clone size: few
CDR3 protein: CAITGGPYNEQFF
CDR3 DNA: TGTGCCATCACCGGGGGTCCCTACAATGAGCAGTTCTTC

D gene: TRBD1
J gene: TRBJ2-7
V gene: TRBV24-1
clone size: few
CDR3 protein: CATSDSSGQGLEYF
CDR3 DNA: TGTGCCACCAGTGATTCGTCGGGACAGGGATTGGAGTACTTC

D gene: TRBD2
J gene: TRBJ2-1
V gene: TRBV29-1
clone size: NA
CDR3 protein: CSVELADPSYNEQFF
CDR3 DNA: TGCAGCGTTGAACTAGCGGACCCCTCCTACAATGAGCAGTTCTTC

D gene: NA
J gene: TRBJ2-4
V gene: TRBV6-2/TRBV6-3
clone size: few
CDR3 protein: CASSRGTTWDIQYF
CDR3 DNA: TGTGCCAGCTCCCGAGGGACGACCTGGGACATTCAGTACTTC

D gene: NA
J gene: TRBJ1-2
V gene: TRBV21-1
clone size: few
CDR3 protein: CASSKRGNGYTF
CDR3 DNA: TGTGCCAGCAGCAAACGGGGAAATGGCTACACCTTC

D gene: NA
J gene: TRBJ2-3
V gene: TRBV18
clone size: few
CDR3 protein: CASSLASGGADTQYF
CDR3 DNA: TGTGCCAGCTCACTGGCTAGTGGGGGTGCAGATACGCAGTATTTT

D gene: NA
J gene: TRBJ1-2
V gene: TRBV27
clone size: few
CDR3 protein: CASSLSRGVYGYTF
CDR3 DNA: TGTGCCAGCAGTTTATCCCGGGGGGTCTATGGCTACACCTTC